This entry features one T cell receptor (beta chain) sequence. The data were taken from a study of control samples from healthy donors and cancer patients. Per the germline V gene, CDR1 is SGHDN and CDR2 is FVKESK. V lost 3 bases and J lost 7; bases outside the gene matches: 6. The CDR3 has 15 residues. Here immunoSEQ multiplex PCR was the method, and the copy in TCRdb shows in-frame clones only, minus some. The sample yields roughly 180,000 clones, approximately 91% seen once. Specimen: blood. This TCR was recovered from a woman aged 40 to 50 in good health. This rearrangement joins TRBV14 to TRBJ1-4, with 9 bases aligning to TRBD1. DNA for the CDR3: TGTGCCAGCAGCCAGAAACAGGGGGCTGGTGAAAAACTGTTTTTT. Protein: CASSQKQGAGEKLFF. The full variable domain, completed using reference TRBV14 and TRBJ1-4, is EAGVTQFPSHSVIEKGQTVTLRCDPISGHDNLYWYRRVMGKEIKFLLHFVKESKQDESGMPNNRFLAERTGGTYSTLKVQPAELEDSGVYFCASSQKQGAGEKLFFGSGTQLSVL.